This TCR beta chain was sequenced in a study of identical twins. TCRdb fed the 5' RACE reads into MiXCR, producing one record per CDR3 protein. The sample includes fewer than 500,000 distinct CDR3 sequences, 20% to 25% seen only once; the top ten take about 2.7%. This clonotype was observed a handful of times. V gave up 10 bases and J gave up 3 bases; unmatched junction bases: 10. CDR1 is ENHRY, CDR2 SYGVKD, per germline. This CDR3 contains 14 residues. Another study also made use of these data, one on T cells expressing NK-cell markers. From that second work: The CD3+CD56-NKG2C+ fraction was also led by these clonotypes in several donors. It is unclear if expanded NKG2C-expressing clones target HCMV antigens.

Sequenced sample: CD4+ T cells sorted from blood. The V and J genes are TRBV10-3 and TRBJ2-7, with 9 bases lining up with TRBD1. The sequence was obtained from a woman aged 18-35 years in good health. The CDR3 sequence is CATSDGTGRYEQYF. Here the CDR3 DNA reads TGTGCCACCTCGGACGGGACAGGGCGCTACGAGCAGTACTTC.